This T cell receptor (beta chain) was captured in a study of low-dose radiotherapy and immunotherapy resistance in tumors. Study-wide context: A dose of 0.5 Gy per fraction was delivered to Cohort 1 every 2 weeks, for a total of 6.5 Gy. Every day for four cycles from cycle 1 day 1, patients took 300 mg of oral aspirin.

Many counts were recorded for this clonotype. TRAV and TRBV primers primed cDNA for both TCRalpha and TCRbeta. The authors ran about 21 PCR cycles to amplify TCRs with a constant-region primer and V-primer adapter. One entry per CDR3 protein, called by TCRdb with MiXCR from the reads. The profile shows about 71,000 distinct CDR3 sequences, more than 25% of them singletons. Sample time point: before trial treatment. The therapy administered to donors comprised nivolumab, ipilimumab, aspirin, low-dose cyclophosphamide and low-dose radiotherapy. V lost 2 bases, J lost 2 bases, and 17 bases lay in between. The CDR3 is made up of 16 amino acids. Germline V gene lookup returns CDR1 SQVTM and CDR2 ANQGSEA.

The chain links TRBV29-1 to TRBJ2-3; D remains ambiguous. The receptor's source is a female donor with ovarian cancer. The input for sequencing was PBMCs, taken before treatment. The CDR3, as DNA: TGCAGCGTTGAATCCCGGTCAGCCCGAGACACAGATACGCAGTATTTT. The encoded protein is CSVESRSARDTDTQYF.